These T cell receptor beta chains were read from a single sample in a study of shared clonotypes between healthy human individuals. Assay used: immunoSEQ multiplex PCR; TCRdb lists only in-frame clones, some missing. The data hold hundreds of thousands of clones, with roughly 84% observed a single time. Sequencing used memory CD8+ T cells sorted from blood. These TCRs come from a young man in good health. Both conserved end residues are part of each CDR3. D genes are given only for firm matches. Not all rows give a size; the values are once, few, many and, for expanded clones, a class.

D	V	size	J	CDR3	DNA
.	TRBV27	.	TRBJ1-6	CASSFGVGGYDSPLHF	TGTGCCAGCAGTTTCGGGGTGGGGGGTTATGATTCACCCCTCCACTTT
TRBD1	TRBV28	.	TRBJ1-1	CASSSGTGYDTEAFF	TGTGCCAGCAGTTCCGGGACAGGGTACGACACTGAAGCTTTCTTT
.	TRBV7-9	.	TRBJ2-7	CASTNQGSSSYEQYF	TGTGCCAGCACCAACCAGGGGTCATCATCCTACGAGCAGTACTTC
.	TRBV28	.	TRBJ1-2	CASSPATGANYGYTF	TGTGCCAGCAGTCCAGCGACAGGCGCTAACTATGGCTACACCTTC
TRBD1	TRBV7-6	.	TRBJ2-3	CASSRLTGGTDTQYF	TGTGCCAGCAGCCGCCTAACAGGGGGCACAGATACGCAGTATTTT
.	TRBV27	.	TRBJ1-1	CASSLLSTSPQNTEAFF	TGTGCCAGCAGTTTATTGTCGACGTCACCTCAGAACACTGAAGCTTTCTTT
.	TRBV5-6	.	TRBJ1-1	CASRGGGTNPEAFF	TGTGCCAGCCGCGGGGGCGGGACAAACCCTGAAGCTTTCTTT
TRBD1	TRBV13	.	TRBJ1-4	CASSSRDSLRGELFF	TGTGCCAGCAGCTCCCGGGACAGTCTTCGAGGGGAACTGTTTTTT
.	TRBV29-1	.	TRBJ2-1	CSVGGAVSNEQFF	TGCAGCGTTGGCGGGGCAGTAAGCAATGAGCAGTTCTTC
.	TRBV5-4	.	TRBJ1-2	CASSLDREDANYGYTF	TGTGCCAGCAGCTTGGACAGGGAGGATGCAAACTATGGCTACACCTTC
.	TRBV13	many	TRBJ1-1	CASSMQTGRAEAFF	TGTGCCAGCAGCATGCAGACAGGACGGGCTGAAGCTTTCTTT
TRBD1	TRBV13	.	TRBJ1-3	CASSPRTGGYTIYF	TGTGCCAGCAGCCCCCGGACAGGGGGGTACACCATATATTTT
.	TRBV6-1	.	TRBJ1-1	CASSEWSFNTEAFF	TGTGCCAGCAGTGAGTGGTCCTTCAACACTGAAGCTTTCTTT
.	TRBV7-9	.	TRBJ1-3	CASSPTSGNTIYF	TGTGCCAGCAGCCCTACTAGTGGAAACACCATATATTTT
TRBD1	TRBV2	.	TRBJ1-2	CASSEPPPQHRGPTYGYTF	TGTGCCAGCAGTGAGCCTCCCCCCCAGCACAGGGGGCCGACGTATGGCTACACCTTC
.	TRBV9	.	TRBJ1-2	CASSVGSSGHGGYTF	TGTGCCAGCAGCGTAGGTTCTTCAGGGCATGGTGGCTACACCTTC
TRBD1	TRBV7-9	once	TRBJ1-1	CASSPKGRGHTEAFF	TGTGCCAGCAGCCCCAAGGGCAGGGGGCACACTGAAGCTTTCTTT
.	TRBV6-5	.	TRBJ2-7	CASSYRDRAHEQYF	TGTGCCAGCAGTTATCGGGATAGGGCCCACGAGCAGTACTTC
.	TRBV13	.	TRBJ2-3	CASSLTADTQYF	TGTGCCAGCAGCTTAACGGCAGATACGCAGTATTTT
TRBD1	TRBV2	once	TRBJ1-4	CASTQIRTGGDEKLFF	TGTGCCAGCACCCAAATCCGGACAGGGGGGGATGAAAAACTGTTTTTT
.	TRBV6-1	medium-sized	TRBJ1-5	CASSEGNQPQHF	TGTGCCAGCAGCGAAGGGAATCAGCCCCAGCATTTT
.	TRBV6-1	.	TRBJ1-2	CASSEIGGYGYTF	TGTGCCAGCAGTGAAATCGGGGGCTATGGCTACACCTTC